A few counts support the clone carrying this T cell receptor (beta chain). Produced via immunoSEQ multiplex PCR; TCRdb's table is partial and in-frame only. The repertoire holds tens of thousands of clones, with about three quarters as singletons. Time point here: pretreatment peripheral blood. Germline V CDR1 and CDR2: SGHAT, FQDESV (reference sequence). This CDR3 is built from 16 residues. V lost 0 bases and J lost 6; bases outside the gene matches: 9. These data are taken from a study of PD-L1 blockade in urothelial cancer. Sample: PBMCs, taken around atezolizumab (anti-PD-L1) treatment. The chain is built from TRBV11-1 and TRBJ2-7; 9 nucleotides align to TRBD1. This clonotype was sampled from a man between 65 and 85 years old with urothelial cancer. The CDR3 bases are TGTGCCAGCAGCTTAGCCGGGACAGGGTTGCTCGTCGAGCAGTACTTC. It codes for CASSLAGTGLLVEQYF. The full variable domain, rest sourced from reference TRBV11-1 and TRBJ2-7, is EAEVAQSPRYKITEKSQAVAFWCDPISGHATLYWYRQILGQGPELLVQFQDESVVDDSQLPKDRFSAERLKGVDSTLKIQPAELGDSAMYLCASSLAGTGLLVEQYFGPGTRLTVT.